The present T cell receptor (beta chain) was sequenced within a study of post-analysis software for immune sequencing data (dated by TCRdb to between 2014 and 2017). Some background on the complete study: Recorded disease courses included relapsing-remitting, secondary progressive and progressive-relapsing multiple sclerosis, with some patients lacking subtype annotation. A subset of samples was prepared in parallel using single-end sample barcoding, then pooled and co-amplified after Illumina adapter ligation. The multiple sclerosis patient repertoires were compared with more than 9 previously published healthy control repertoires from donors aged roughly 6 to 27 years.

V is pared back by 4 bases and J by 2 bases, with 14 bases lying between the germline termini. For CDR1 and CDR2, the germline V gene lists SGDLS and YYNGEE. The CDR3 holds 15 amino acids from the cysteine to the phenylalanine. Only the CDR3 portion is preserved as DNA: 45 bases, with reading frame beginning at the first base. Library construction relied on PCR. The instrument given in TCRdb is Illumina HiSeq 2500. To reduce PCR and sequencing biases, unique molecular identifiers were incorporated into the TCR beta cDNA libraries. Per 1 to 10 million input T cells, roughly 500,000 cDNA molecules were obtained, such that each molecule approximated one T cell. The patient libraries were prepared and sequenced with the same protocol used for the earlier healthy control dataset. Within a given batch, samples were prepared together, multiplexed and sequenced on the same HiSeq lane. The source study handled its data this way. MIGEC was used to process the raw barcoded reads, and molecular identifier groups with only a single read were discarded before consensus assembly and CDR3 extraction. VDJtools was used for post-analysis of the clonotype tables, with diversity normalized by down-sampling every dataset to the smallest sample size. Repertoire overlap clustering matched CDR3 amino acid but not nucleotide sequences to correct batch-related cross-sample contamination. The raw public reads went through TCRdb reprocessing: fastp at Q25, MiXCR clone calling, in-frame beta chains kept. A single entry per CDR3 protein holds the most common genes and DNA from its merged rows. The V and J calls and clone size are TCRdb's, not the authors'. In all, the sample holds approximately 440,000 distinct CDR3 sequences, and 45% of those were seen once. The ten biggest clones cover 12% of the sample.

This clonotype was recorded a few times. What antigen it recognizes has not been identified. No clone much larger than this one lies a single base away; base qualities are absent. Overall study outcomes, separate from this receptor: Significantly lower normalized Chao1 diversity was found in multiple sclerosis patients than in controls, suggesting substantial peripheral T-cell clonal expansion. Patients showed significantly higher frequencies than controls for several TRBV segments, among them TRBV5-6, TRBV5-1 and TRBV20-1. The control group was slightly older than the multiple sclerosis patient group. Strong co-clustering of samples prepared in the same batch was shown by direct clustering with F measure, prompting a batch-effect correction.

TCR beta repertoires were profiled from peripheral blood of approximately 13 young patients with multiple sclerosis to demonstrate the VDJtools post-analysis software. Multiple sclerosis patients were children and adolescents aged about 6 to 17 years. The TCR comes from a girl aged 5 to 17 with multiple sclerosis. The rearrangement joined TRBV9 to TRBJ2-3; D gene: possibly TRBD2, on 6 matching bases. Sample: blood. The sequenced DNA: TGTGCCAGCAGCCCGACCGGGACTCCCACAGATACGCAGTATTTT. Translation gives CASSPTGTPTDTQYF.